These 17 T cell receptor beta chains came from one sample sequenced in a study of Ad26.COV2.S vaccination and SARS-CoV-2 variants. Using immunoSEQ multiplex PCR, the repertoire was profiled, and TCRdb retains in-frame clones only, with some absent. The sample lists about 680,000 clones; around 89% were seen once. The treatment is: some 19 received Ad26.COV2.S at low or high dose, single or two shots; roughly 5 received placebo; per-sample allocation not given. Sampling was performed 63 days after the first vaccine or placebo injection. The sample here was peripheral blood, taken in a trial of Ad26.COV2.S vaccine versus placebo. These receptor sequences come from a person between 18 and 59 years old who received the Ad26.COV2.S COVID-19 vaccine or a placebo.

The V and J genes are TRBV30 and TRBJ1-1; D unresolved. The V gene lost 4 bases and the J gene lost 6 bases, with 12 bases spanning the gap. CDR3 length equals 12 residues. The germline CDR1 and CDR2 sequences are GTSNPN and SVGIG (reference sequence). CDR3 loop: CAWTWREAEAFF. The CDR3 DNA reads as TGTGCCTGGACTTGGAGGGAGGCTGAAGCTTTCTTT.

Worth noting for this clone: The sample has other DNA sequences that encode this CDR3 too. The chain recombines TRBV19 with TRBJ1-1; D is perhaps TRBD1 (5 bases). This CDR3 contains 14 residues. V was pared by 2 bases and J by 0 bases, with 7 bases between. CDR1 and CDR2 from the germline V gene are LNHDA and SQIVND (reference sequence). The CDR3 reads CASSIWGVNTEAFF. The CDR3 DNA reads TGTGCCAGTAGTATATGGGGGGTGAACACTGAAGCTTTCTTT.

Note on this clone: This could be a read error, since a much larger clone is one nucleotide away. This chain links TRBV11-2 with TRBJ1-2; a weak D match, TRBD1 (5 bases). V shed 6 bases and J shed 8 bases, with 7 bases lying between them. The germline gives CDR1 SGHAT, CDR2 FQNNGV. The CDR3 has 10 residues. Here the CDR3 reads CASSGTGYTF. The CDR3 DNA reads as TGTGCCAGCAGTGGGACCGGCTACACCTTC.

The chain employs TRBV19 and TRBJ2-2; D assignment may be TRBD1 or TRBD2 (5 bases each). CDR3 length: 15 residues. Germline V lookup: CDR1 LNHDA, CDR2 SQIVND (reference sequence). The germline V and J ends were trimmed by 5 bases and 1 base, with 11 bases remaining between them. As DNA, the CDR3 is TGTGCCAGTAGTGGGGGACCTCGGAACACCGGGGAGCTGTTTTTT. Amino acid sequence: CASSGGPRNTGELFF. Full variable domain (rest looked up from reference TRBV19 and TRBJ2-2): DGGITQSPKYLFRKEGQNVTLSCEQNLNHDAMYWYRQDPGQGLRLIYYSQIVNDFQKGDIAEGYSVSREKKESFPLTVTSAQKNPTAFYLCASSGGPRNTGELFFGEGSRLTVL.

The chain uses TRBV7-8 and TRBJ2-3, with D perhaps matching TRBD2 (6 bases). The CDR3 is 16 amino acids. Looked up from germline, CDR1 is SGHVS and CDR2 is FQNEAQ. Trimming pared 5 bases from V and 2 bases from J, leaving 17 bases between. CDR3 region: CASSPRDSGLTDTQYF. Written as DNA, the CDR3 is TGTGCCAGCAGCCCCCGGGATAGCGGTCTCACAGATACGCAGTATTTT.

This chain connects TRBV6-5 to TRBJ1-2, with D possibly TRBD1 on 6 matching bases. Germline CDR1 is MNHEY and CDR2 is SVGAGI. The CDR3 length is 15 residues. V lost 2 bases and J lost 4, with 14 bases in between. The CDR3 loop is CASSYTDRPLYGYTF. CDR3 DNA sequence: TGTGCCAGCAGTTACACTGACAGGCCCCTCTATGGCTACACCTTC.

The V and J genes are TRBV19 and TRBJ2-7; D is perhaps TRBD1 (5 bases). The germline CDR1 and CDR2 sequences are LNHDA and SQIVND (reference sequence). V lost 2 bases and J 5 bases, leaving 13 bases between the germline ends. This CDR3 has 14 residues. CDR3 residues: CASSINRGDNEQYF. CDR3 DNA sequence: TGTGCCAGTAGTATAAATAGGGGTGACAACGAGCAGTACTTC.

The chain employs TRBV10-2 and TRBJ2-6; D unclear. The CDR3 is made up of 14 amino acids. Germline values: CDR1 WSHSY, CDR2 SAAADI. Trimming removed 6 bases at V and 4 bases at J, with 10 bases between. CDR3 sequence reads: CASRKTEGANVLTF. The CDR3 DNA is TGCGCCAGCAGGAAGACCGAGGGGGCCAACGTCCTGACTTTC.

The J gene is TRBJ1-6, the V gene TRBV21-1; the D segment call TRBD1 is taken from the table without a DNA check. TRBV21-1 is flagged as a pseudogene. The CDR3 length is 17 residues. The CDR3 loop reads CASSSRTGPASDSPLHF. DNA of the CDR3: TGTGCCAGCAGCAGCCGGACAGGGCCTGCGTCGGATTCACCCCTCCACTTT.

The chain joins TRBV6-5 to TRBJ1-5; D uncertain. The CDR3 contains 13 residues. The ends were cut back, 6 bases at V and 5 bases at J, with 11 bases in the middle. CDR1 is MNHEY and CDR2 is SVGAGI in the germline V gene. CDR3 protein: CASSARTDQPQHF. CDR3 bases: TGTGCCAGCAGCGCCCGAACTGATCAGCCCCAGCATTTT.

This chain links TRBV10-3 with TRBJ2-7; 7 bases line up with TRBD1. The CDR3 has 11 amino acids. Germline CDR1 reads ENHRY; CDR2 reads SYGVKD. Germline trimming cut 10 bases from V and 3 bases from J; bases unmatched to any gene: 3. The CDR3 here is CATGTDYEQYF. In DNA, the CDR3 is TGTGCCACCGGGACAGACTACGAGCAGTACTTC.

This chain joins TRBV7-9 and TRBJ1-2; D is undetermined. The germline gives CDR1 SEHNR, CDR2 FQNEAQ (reference sequence). Trimming removed 1 base at V and 4 bases at J, with 7 bases between. The CDR3 contains 13 residues. The CDR3 protein is CASSLGAVYGYTF. The CDR3 DNA reads as TGTGCCAGCAGCTTAGGGGCAGTCTATGGCTACACCTTC.

The V and J genes are TRBV6-1 and TRBJ1-1; 8 bases are shared with TRBD1. The V gene end was trimmed by 4 bases and the J gene end by 1 base; junction bases not matched to a gene: 8. This CDR3 region has 16 residues. The germline CDR1 and CDR2 sequences are MNHNS and SASEGT. DNA for the CDR3: TGTGCCAGCAGTGCGGACAGGGTAATTTCGAACACTGAAGCTTTCTTT. This gives the protein CASSADRVISNTEAFF.

The chain recombines TRBV3-1 (or the pseudogene TRBV3-2) with TRBJ1-1, with D uncertain. The CDR3 has 15 residues. Germline V gene data show CDR1 as LGHDT and CDR2 as YNNKEL (reference sequence). Deletions cut 4 bases from V and 3 bases from J, with 15 bases between. The chain's CDR3 is CASSRASFRDTEAFF. CDR3 nucleotides: TGTGCCAGCAGCCGGGCCTCCTTTCGGGACACTGAAGCTTTCTTT.

This sequence joins TRBV10-3 and TRBJ2-4; 9 bases are shared with TRBD2. The CDR3 loop spans 15 amino acids. The J segment lost 6 bases and the V segment lost 3 bases, leaving 6 bases of the junction unmatched. Germline loops: CDR1 ENHRY, CDR2 SYGVKD. CDR3 sequence: CAISEGLAGLNIQYF. In nucleotides, the CDR3 is TGTGCCATCAGTGAAGGGCTAGCGGGGCTAAACATTCAGTACTTC.

J is TRBJ2-5 and V is TRBV6-5; D gene unclear. This CDR3 has 12 residues. V lost 7 bases to trimming and J lost 4 bases, with 10 bases between them. Germline CDR1 is MNHEY and CDR2 is SVGAGI. For the CDR3, the DNA is TGTGCCAGCAAACAGTTTGGAGAGACCCAGTACTTC. Encoded protein: CASKQFGETQYF.

The gene calls are TRBV19 and TRBJ1-1; D is perhaps TRBD1 (6 bases). Germline V gives CDR1 LNHDA, CDR2 SQIVND (reference sequence). The CDR3 is 17 amino acids. The ends were cut back, 3 bases at V and 4 bases at J, with 21 bases in the middle. CDR3 region: CASSIGGGGRLGTEAFF. The CDR3 nucleotides read TGTGCCAGTAGTATTGGAGGAGGGGGTCGACTTGGCACTGAAGCTTTCTTT.